This TCR beta chain originates from a study of blood T cell repertoires in COVID-19. As for the study in general: PBMCs, B-cell-depleted T cells, or T cells were the source of the cDNA or gDNA that made up the material.

Between the trimmed V and J ends, which lost 4 bases and 3 bases, there was a span of 10 bases. The CDR3 has 13 residues. From germline, CDR1 is SGHRS and CDR2 YFSETQ. Per the original methods: Reference gene primer amplification yielded estimated nucleated cell counts. Repertoires were generated with immunoSEQ multiplex PCR, while TCRdb's copy carries only in-frame clones and drops some. V and J calls plus clone size are reproduced from that table; the DNA served to infer D and trimming. The sample contains 65,000 to 80,000 clones, 70% to 90% of which appear only once. Sequencing input: peripheral blood. This TCR came from a man between 65 and 85 years old with active or convalescent COVID-19. This rearrangement joins TRBV5-1 to TRBJ1-2, with D unclear. The CDR3 sequence: CASSPGSDYGYTF. CDR3 DNA: TGCGCCAGCAGCCCCGGGAGCGACTATGGCTACACCTTC. The full variable domain, in which reference TRBV5-1 and TRBJ1-2 provide the parts outside the CDR3, is KAGVTQTPRYLIKTRGQQVTLSCSPISGHRSVSWYQQTPGQGLQFLFEYFSETQRNKGNFPGRFSGRQFSNSRSEMNVSTLELGDSALYLCASSPGSDYGYTFGSGTRLTVV.